This TCR beta chain comes out of a study of human T cells and chemical hapten exposure. The time point: pre-sensitization, week 0. The treatment here: therapeutic diphenylcyclopropenone sensitization with weekly scalp DPC. V gave up 0 bases and J gave up 4 bases, with 6 bases separating them. The CDR3 has 13 residues. The V gene's germline CDR1 is MNHEY and CDR2 SVGAGI. MiXCR, run by TCRdb on the RACE reads, gives a single entry per CDR3 protein. The sample consists of more than 150,000 distinct CDR3 sequences, about 31% of them appearing once. This receptor was obtained from a woman in her twenties or thirties with alopecia areata. Some clones in this sample may be carry-over from other donors' samples. The material was whole blood, obtained in connection with sensitization to the hapten diphenylcyclopropenone (DPC). The rearrangement joins TRBV6-5 to TRBJ2-5; TRBD2 is a possible D gene (6 bases). The CDR3, as DNA: TGTGCCAGCAGTTACTCGGGGGGAGAGACCCAGTACTTC. It translates to CASSYSGGETQYF.